A single sample gave rise to the 29 T cell receptor beta chains below, sequenced in a study of OX40 agonist ivuxolimab in advanced cancers. Method: immunoSEQ multiplex PCR; TCRdb's copy keeps in-frame clones and lacks some. The sample lists around 30,000 clones; approximately 91% were seen once. The source was CD4+ or CD8+ T cells sorted from blood, collected in a trial of the OX40 agonist ivuxolimab. The source is an adult with an advanced solid tumor such as melanoma, head and neck, liver or kidney cancer.

The V gene is TRBV11-3, the J gene TRBJ2-1; D is possibly TRBD1 (5 bases). The CDR3 is 13 amino acids. Trimming took off 3 bases at V and 6 bases at J, with 9 bases between the two ends. Looked up from germline, CDR1 is SGHNT and CDR2 is YENEEA. CDR3 sequence: CASSFGHTNEQFF. The CDR3 coding sequence is TGTGCCAGCAGCTTTGGACATACCAATGAGCAGTTCTTC.

This chain links TRBV7-8 with TRBJ2-3; D is perhaps TRBD1 (5 bases). The CDR3 spans 16 residues. The germline V gene has CDR1 SGHVS and CDR2 FQNEAQ. V was shortened by 1 base and J by 0 bases, with 11 bases between the two germline ends. CDR3 loop: CASSLESWGSTDTQYF. CDR3 DNA sequence: TGTGCCAGCAGCTTAGAAAGCTGGGGCAGCACAGATACGCAGTATTTT.

This clone was recorded once. The V and J genes are TRBV5-1 and TRBJ2-3, with D possibly TRBD1 on 5 matching bases. This CDR3 is 15 amino acids long. Deletions cut 0 bases from V and 0 bases from J, with 8 bases between. Per germline, CDR1 SGHRS and CDR2 YFSETQ. This chain's CDR3 is CASSLAAGSTDTQYF. As DNA, the CDR3 is TGCGCCAGCAGCTTGGCCGCAGGGAGCACAGATACGCAGTATTTT.

This chain uses TRBV2 with TRBJ1-1; TRBD1 is a possible D gene (5 bases). V gave up 8 bases and J gave up 7 bases, with 20 bases separating them. The CDR3 runs to 14 residues. Germline V gives CDR1 SNHLY, CDR2 FYNNEI. The CDR3 DNA reads as TGTGCCAGCCTCGAATCCGGGACCGCAATTGAAGCTTTCTTT. It translates to CASLESGTAIEAFF.

Here the CDR3 DNA reads TGTGCCAGCAGTTTATCGTCTAGTCCGGGAAGCTATGGCTACACCTTC. Its protein product is CASSLSSSPGSYGYTF. The genes are TRBV27 and TRBJ1-2; D is uncertain. Deletions cut 0 bases from V and 4 bases from J, with 15 bases between. The CDR3 runs 16 residues. Germline lookup yields CDR1 MNHEY and CDR2 SMNVEV (reference sequence).

This clone was recorded once. This chain uses TRBV19 with TRBJ1-1, with D unresolved. The CDR3 loop spans 15 amino acids. Trimming shortened V by 7 bases and J by 0 bases, and 15 bases separated the two germline ends. In germline, CDR1 is LNHDA, CDR2 SQIVND (reference sequence). The DNA for the CDR3 is TGTGCCAGTAACCCCCTCGGCAGCATGAACACTGAAGCTTTCTTT. Protein: CASNPLGSMNTEAFF.

The chain carries TRBV27 and TRBJ2-7; D is unresolved. This CDR3 is built from 12 residues. The V end lost 5 bases, the J end lost 2 bases, and 7 bases lay between the germline ends. The germline V gene has CDR1 MNHEY and CDR2 SMNVEV (reference sequence). The CDR3 DNA follows: TGTGCCAGCAGTCCCACTCCCTACGAGCAGTACTTC. Translating it yields CASSPTPYEQYF.

The chain is built from TRBV19 and TRBJ1-4; D might be TRBD1 (5 bases). The CDR3 totals 14 residues. Trimming cost V 7 bases and J 6 bases, with 15 bases left between them. The germline gives CDR1 LNHDA, CDR2 SQIVND (reference sequence). The CDR3 DNA is TGTGCCAGTAAGGGCCGGGGGATTTATGAAAAACTGTTTTTT. It encodes CASKGRGIYEKLFF.

The rearrangement uses TRBV6-6 and TRBJ2-3, with D uncertain. The CDR3 length is 15 residues. V shed 4 bases and J shed 4 bases, with 15 bases lying between them. Per germline, CDR1 MNHNY and CDR2 SVGAGI (reference sequence). The CDR3 nucleotides read TGTGCCAGCAGTTCCTTTGGGCAGAACGCAGATACGCAGTATTTT. Its protein is CASSSFGQNADTQYF.

The chain combines TRBV2 with TRBJ2-1, with TRBD1 as a possible D gene (6 bases). This CDR3 has 16 amino acids. Germline V gives CDR1 SNHLY, CDR2 FYNNEI. The V end lost 5 bases, the J end lost 9 bases, and 23 bases lay between the germline ends. CDR3 nucleotide sequence: TGTGCCAGCAGTTGGACAGCTAGAGCGAGTAATAGTGAGCAGTTCTTC. The encoded protein is CASSWTARASNSEQFF.

The chain employs TRBV7-9 and TRBJ2-1; TRBD1 or TRBD2 may be the D gene (6 bases each). Trimming left V 5 bases short and J 4 bases short, with 18 bases between. Germline CDR1 SEHNR, CDR2 FQNEAQ (reference sequence). This CDR3 has 16 amino acids. The CDR3 protein is CASSTVRGRGYNEQFF. The CDR3 DNA is TGTGCCAGCAGCACCGTTCGGGGGCGGGGTTACAATGAGCAGTTCTTC.

The chain carries TRBV7-9 and TRBJ2-7; 9 nucleotides line up with TRBD1. Germline loops: CDR1 SEHNR, CDR2 FQNEAQ (reference sequence). The CDR3 sequence is 16 residues long. V dropped 5 bases and J dropped 5; count of bases not matched to a gene: 13. The CDR3 bases are TGTGCCAGCAGCCCCGGGACAGGGAGGGACTACAACGAGCAGTACTTC. This gives the protein CASSPGTGRDYNEQYF.

CDR3 region: CASSWTGSFSGNTIYF. DNA of the CDR3: TGTGCCAGTAGTTGGACAGGGTCCTTCTCTGGAAACACCATATATTTT. This chain links TRBV19 with TRBJ1-3, with 8 bases aligning to TRBD1. Germline V gene data show CDR1 as LNHDA and CDR2 as SQIVND (reference sequence). The CDR3 loop spans 16 amino acids. The V and J ends lost 5 bases and 0 bases, in that order; junction bases with no gene match: 6.

The chain is built from TRBV30 and TRBJ2-7; a weak D match, TRBD1 (6 bases). Trimming shortened V by 8 bases and J by 13 bases, and 21 bases separated the two germline ends. The CDR3 spans 11 residues. Germline values: CDR1 GTSNPN, CDR2 SVGIG (reference sequence). CDR3 in amino acids: CATQDSQSPYF. CDR3 bases: TGTGCCACCCAGGACAGTCAGTCGCCTTACTTC.

The chain has TRBV5-4 and TRBJ2-7; tentative D call: TRBD1 (6 bases). This CDR3 spans 12 amino acids. Trimming took off 7 bases at V and 0 bases at J, with 8 bases between the two ends. Germline V gene sequence: CDR1 SGHNT, CDR2 YYREEE (reference sequence). The CDR3 nucleotides read TGTGCCAGCCGAGGGGGCTCCTACGAGCAGTACTTC. Its translation is CASRGGSYEQYF.

This chain links TRBV7-2 with TRBJ2-3, with 9 positions matching TRBD1. CDR3 size: 14 residues. Germline V gene lookup returns CDR1 SGHTA and CDR2 FQGNSA. V gave up 4 bases and J gave up 6 bases; unmatched junction bases: 5. CDR3 coding DNA: TGTGCCAGCAGCTGGACAGGGGTTGGGGATACGCAGTATTTT. This sequence encodes CASSWTGVGDTQYF.

The rearrangement links TRBV10-2 to TRBJ2-1; weak D call: TRBD1 (6 bases). There are 14 residues in the CDR3. V was clipped by 0 bases and J by 6 bases, with 9 bases between them. Germline values: CDR1 WSHSY, CDR2 SAAADI. CDR3 region: CASSESGAANEQFF. The CDR3 bases are TGCGCCAGCAGTGAGTCGGGGGCCGCCAATGAGCAGTTCTTC.

A note on this clone: One end of the junction is discordant with germline, which a read error may explain. This specimen includes other DNA sequences encoding the same CDR3. The CDR3 bases are TGTGCCAGCAGCTTCGGCGGGGGCACTGAGGCTTTCTTT. Translated, it gives CASSFGGGTEAFF. The chain links TRBV5-6 to TRBJ1-1; the D gene is possibly TRBD1 (6 bases). The germline V gene encodes CDR1 SGHDT and CDR2 YYEEEE. The CDR3 totals 13 residues.

The chain joins TRBV7-9 to TRBJ1-4; 9 bases fit TRBD1. Germline V lookup: CDR1 SEHNR, CDR2 FQNEAQ (reference sequence). V gave up 4 bases and J gave up 8 bases; unmatched junction bases: 11. This CDR3 comprises 16 residues. The CDR3 here is CASSSPDRGSEEKLFF. The CDR3 bases are TGTGCCAGCAGCTCTCCGGACAGGGGCTCGGAGGAAAAACTGTTTTTT.

This chain links TRBV14 with TRBJ1-1; maybe TRBD1 (5 bases). The CDR3 covers 16 residues. The germline CDR1 and CDR2 sequences are SGHDN and FVKESK. The V gene lost 0 bases and the J gene lost 8 bases, with 19 bases spanning the gap. The CDR3 protein is CASSQEFLSRASEAFF. Here the CDR3 DNA reads TGTGCCAGCAGCCAAGAGTTTCTCAGCAGGGCATCCGAAGCTTTCTTT.

V gene TRBV7-9 combines with J gene TRBJ1-5; D remains ambiguous. Trimming cost V 3 bases and J 1 base, with 10 bases left between them. The germline CDR1 and CDR2 sequences are SEHNR and FQNEAQ (reference sequence). The CDR3 is 15 residues long. CDR3 nucleotide sequence: TGTGCCAGCAGCTTTCAGGAGAACAGCAATCAGCCCCAGCATTTT. Its protein product is CASSFQENSNQPQHF.

V and J are TRBV29-1 and TRBJ1-1; tentatively, D is TRBD1 (5 bases). The CDR3 contains 11 residues. The germline CDR1 and CDR2 sequences are SQVTM and ANQGSEA. Trimming stripped 4 bases from V and 4 bases from J, with 7 bases between. The CDR3 DNA sequence: TGCAGCGTTGTGGGGGGCACTGAAGCTTTCTTT. It yields the protein CSVVGGTEAFF.

This clone has only a few counts. The chain has TRBV5-6 and TRBJ1-5; D gene unclear. V lost 4 bases and J 0 bases, leaving 11 bases between the germline ends. The germline gives CDR1 SGHDT, CDR2 YYEEEE. This CDR3 region has 15 residues. CDR3 nucleotide sequence: TGTGCCAGCAGCCATTTGACGGGTAGCAATCAGCCCCAGCATTTT. Its protein is CASSHLTGSNQPQHF.

V usage is TRBV7-9 and J usage is TRBJ1-3; no clear D gene. CDR3 length: 15 amino acids. Trimming cost V 6 bases and J 2 bases, with 14 bases left between them. Germline CDR1 and CDR2: SEHNR and FQNEAQ (reference sequence). The CDR3 loop reads CASRTEALAGNTIYF. The CDR3 region has the DNA TGTGCCAGCAGGACGGAGGCTCTAGCTGGAAACACCATATATTTT.

The V call is TRBV6-5, the J call TRBJ2-5; a possible D gene is TRBD2 (5 bases). The CDR3 totals 13 residues. V lost 2 bases and J 5 bases, leaving 9 bases between the germline ends. The V gene's germline CDR1 is MNHEY and CDR2 SVGAGI. The CDR3 sequence: CASSYDWEETQYF. The CDR3 region has the DNA TGTGCCAGCAGTTACGACTGGGAGGAGACCCAGTACTTC.

This chain links TRBV2 with TRBJ1-6; 9 bases fit TRBD1. This CDR3 is built from 14 residues. Germline V gene data show CDR1 as SNHLY and CDR2 as FYNNEI. With V trimmed by 5 bases and J by 8 bases, 4 bases remained unmatched. CDR3 sequence: CASSRTGADSPLHF. The DNA for the CDR3 is TGTGCCAGCAGTAGGACAGGGGCTGATTCACCCCTCCACTTT.

About this clone itself: Other nucleotide sequences in the sample specify the same CDR3. V usage is TRBV5-1 and J usage is TRBJ1-2; 9 nucleotides agree with TRBD1. The V gene end was trimmed by 3 bases and the J gene end by 3 bases; junction bases not matched to a gene: 3. The CDR3 has 14 residues. Germline V gene lookup returns CDR1 SGHRS and CDR2 YFSETQ. CDR3 amino acids: CASSSQGAYYGYTF. CDR3 nucleotides: TGCGCCAGCAGCTCACAGGGGGCTTACTATGGCTACACCTTC. Drawing the rest from reference TRBV5-1 and TRBJ1-2, the complete variable domain is KAGVTQTPRYLIKTRGQQVTLSCSPISGHRSVSWYQQTPGQGLQFLFEYFSETQRNKGNFPGRFSGRQFSNSRSEMNVSTLELGDSALYLCASSSQGAYYGYTFGSGTRLTVV.

The J gene is TRBJ2-1, the V gene TRBV9; 9 bases align to TRBD2. Trimming at V came to 0 bases and at J to 4 bases, leaving 5 bases not matched to a gene. CDR1 SGDLS and CDR2 YYNGEE come from the germline V gene. This CDR3 has 16 residues. The CDR3 loop reads CASSVVVAGAYNEQFF. In DNA form, the CDR3 reads TGTGCCAGCAGCGTAGTAGTAGCGGGGGCGTACAATGAGCAGTTCTTC. Based on the CDR3 plus reference TRBV9 and TRBJ2-1, the full variable domain is DSGVTQTPKHLITATGQRVTLRCSPRSGDLSVYWYQQSLDQGLQFLIQYYNGEERAKGNILERFSAQQFPDLHSELNLSSLELGDSALYFCASSVVVAGAYNEQFFGPGTRLTVL.

The chain couples TRBV5-4 to TRBJ2-2; D unresolved. Germline V gene sequence: CDR1 SGHNT, CDR2 YYREEE (reference sequence). CDR3 length equals 15 residues. The V gene lost 0 bases and the J gene lost 0 bases, with 6 bases spanning the gap. The chain's CDR3 is CASSLEIANTGELFF. The CDR3 DNA reads TGTGCCAGCAGCTTGGAGATAGCGAACACCGGGGAGCTGTTTTTT.